This is a list of T cell receptor beta chains from one sample in a study of T cell therapy after organ transplantation. These receptors have no identified antigens. The table came from immunoSEQ multiplex PCR; TCRdb's copy has only in-frame clones and leaves some out. In the table there are some 5,000 clones, 60% to 70% of which are singletons. Sequenced material: CD8+ T cells from blood, taken after autologous CMV-specific T cell therapy. The origin of the receptors is a human patient who had received a solid organ transplant and had CMV disease. A share of the T cells may be of graft donor origin. CDR3s include the opening cysteine and the closing phenylalanine or tryptophan.

j_call,v_call,cdr3_aa
TRBJ1-5,TRBV28,CASTQTDPAFNQPQHF
TRBJ1-1,TRBV7-9,CASSPRVENTEAFF
TRBJ1-1,TRBV28,CASSIPGLRNTEAFF
TRBJ2-3,TRBV6-4,CASSDSYDGETDTQYF
TRBJ2-7,TRBV27,CASSLFPIRLTGRGLDYEQYF
TRBJ2-5,TRBV5-5,CASRELIGSQQETQYF
TRBJ2-3,TRBV6-1,CASSEAETGPDTQYF
TRBJ2-2,TRBV4-1,CASSQDTHGGELFF
TRBJ2-7,TRBV19,CASSIGQLPYEQYF
TRBJ2-7,TRBV29-1,CSVAPGQGNQQYF
TRBJ1-3,TRBV6-5,CASSLRSGNTIYF
TRBJ1-1,TRBV6-6,CASRQKTGTNTEAFF
TRBJ2-7,TRBV4-2,CASSQDNNEQYF
TRBJ1-4,TRBV6-6,CASIPGQFWEKLFF
TRBJ1-4,TRBV4-2,CASSQDGHQINEKLFF
TRBJ2-1,TRBV6-4,CASSDDSTGANEQFF
TRBJ1-4,TRBV19,CASSIVYRRLPNEKLFF
TRBJ2-7,TRBV28,CASCRTSGSYEQYF
TRBJ2-1,TRBV6-5,CASSFLAGEANEQFF
TRBJ2-5,TRBV4-3,CASSQDRGVPETQYF
TRBJ1-1,TRBV7-2,CASSFHDRGLLTEAFF
TRBJ1-5,TRBV10-3,CASSRDRVGQPQHF
TRBJ2-2,TRBV7-9,CASSLYTSFGTGELFF
TRBJ2-7,TRBV4-2,CASSQPGRQSSYEQYF
TRBJ1-4,TRBV6-9,CASSGLGPLYEKLFF
TRBJ2-7,TRBV2,CASRIDEQYF
TRBJ1-4,TRBV2,CASSGLGPLYEKLFF
TRBJ2-3,TRBV27,CASSAGDTQYF
TRBJ1-4,TRBV5-5,CASSFIGATNEKLFF
TRBJ2-7,TRBV28,CASSKLAGGPYEQYF
TRBJ2-7,TRBV6-1,CASSEDPGPLGDEQYF
TRBJ1-2,TRBV13,CASSASSWEPSGYTF
TRBJ2-3,TRBV6-5,CASSSTSESDTQYF
TRBJ2-3,TRBV5-1,CASSLLGGVSTDTQYF
TRBJ1-1,TRBV13,CASSSVGVGDRAFF
TRBJ2-1,TRBV7-2,CASSSPRSVVDDEQFF
TRBJ2-7,TRBV19,CASSINPGQVYEQYF
TRBJ1-4,TRBV14,CASSQFQGTAEKLFF
TRBJ2-3,TRBV11-3,CASSLRRDRVDELYF
TRBJ1-5,TRBV11-2,CASSLGVADRFNQPQHF
TRBJ2-7,TRBV19,CASSGAGNPNYEQYF
TRBJ2-1,TRBV25-1,CASTRVGAPYNEQFF
TRBJ1-1,TRBV18,CASSKNPLNTEAFF
TRBJ2-7,TRBV19,CASSWGLPFDEQYF
TRBJ2-7,TRBV9,CASSAGQGQYEQYF
TRBJ2-7,TRBV11-2,CASSAYPGTGDEQYF
TRBJ1-1,TRBV9,CASSAFGQGARTEAFF
TRBJ2-1,TRBV7-9,CASSVPEGLYNEQFF
TRBJ1-1,TRBV27,CASSFHDRGLLTEAFF
TRBJ2-1,TRBV30,CAWSVFSYNEQFF
TRBJ2-4,TRBV15,CATSSRDANIQYF
TRBJ2-7,TRBV29-1,CSVPAGTGRHEQYF
TRBJ2-7,TRBV7-6,CASSLVDTYEQYF
TRBJ1-2,TRBV30,CAWSGNRGAYGYTF
TRBJ2-5,TRBV5-6,CASSSAAGGLQETQYF